These 11 T cell receptor beta chains share one sample of origin, sequenced in a study of post-analysis software for immune sequencing data. Their specific antigens are unknown. Overall study results and limits: Included in a set of about 5 TRBV segments more frequent in patients than controls were TRBV5-6, TRBV5-1 and TRBV20-1.

Unique molecular identifiers were built into the TCR beta cDNA libraries. TCRdb reprocessed the PCR reads via MiXCR and lists one record per CDR3 protein. Of around 770,000 distinct CDR3 sequences listed, roughly 50% are singletons. What was sequenced was blood. These receptors were taken from a girl between 5 and 17 years old with multiple sclerosis.

The chain couples TRBV15 to TRBJ2-7, with a possible D match to TRBD1 (6 bases). V gave up 3 bases and J gave up 5 bases, with 14 bases separating them. CDR1 and CDR2 from the germline V gene are LNHNV and YYDKDF (reference sequence). The CDR3 runs to 14 residues. In DNA form, the CDR3 reads TGTGCCACCAGCAGGCGACAGGATCTGGACGAGCAGTACTTC. It translates to CATSRRQDLDEQYF. The full variable domain, completed using reference TRBV15 and TRBJ2-7, is DAMVIQNPRYQVTQFGKPVTLSCSQTLNHNVMYWYQQKSSQAPKLLFHYYDKDFNNEADTPDNFQSRRPNTSFCFLDIRSPGLGDTAMYLCATSRRQDLDEQYFGPGTRLTVT.

This sequence joins TRBV3-1 and TRBJ2-5; 11 bases agree with TRBD1. Trimming removed 4 bases from V and 3 bases from J; junction bases left unmatched: 4. This CDR3 region has 15 residues. CDR1 and CDR2 (germline): LGHDT, YNNKEL (reference sequence). The DNA of the CDR3 is TGTGCCAGCAGCCCGAGGACAGGGGGCGAAGAGACCCAGTACTTC. Its translation: CASSPRTGGEETQYF.

This clonotype turned up a few times. This chain joins TRBV27 and TRBJ2-1, with 7 bases matching TRBD2. Germline CDR1 and CDR2: MNHEY and SMNVEV (reference sequence). The junction had 4 bases not matched to a gene; V was cut back by 2 bases and J by 3 bases. The CDR3 is 15 residues long. Written as DNA, the CDR3 is TGTGCCAGCAGTTTACGCGGGAGTGGCTACAATGAGCAGTTCTTC. It yields the protein CASSLRGSGYNEQFF.

The genes are TRBV7-8 and TRBJ1-1; D remains unclear. V was trimmed by 1 base and J by 5 bases, leaving 11 bases between them. Germline V gene data show CDR1 as SGHVS and CDR2 as FQNEAQ. There are 14 residues in the CDR3. CDR3 nucleotides: TGTGCCAGCAGCTTAGGCCCCGGGGATACTGAAGCTTTCTTT. Amino acid sequence: CASSLGPGDTEAFF.

This chain uses TRBV27 with TRBJ2-3; no clear D gene. Germline values: CDR1 MNHEY, CDR2 SMNVEV (reference sequence). V shed 3 bases and J shed 1 base, with 5 bases lying between them. The length of the CDR3 is 13 residues. The CDR3 DNA sequence: TGTGCCAGCAGTTTCTACCGCACAGATACGCAGTATTTT. Amino acids: CASSFYRTDTQYF.

The chain uses TRBV7-2 and TRBJ2-7; no clear D gene. The CDR3 is made up of 16 amino acids. Germline CDR1 SGHTA, CDR2 FQGNSA. Trimming removed 3 bases from V and 2 bases from J, with 17 bases in between. CDR3 sequence reads: CASSFGEQKRTYEQYF. The CDR3 coding sequence is TGTGCCAGCAGCTTTGGTGAACAGAAAAGGACCTACGAGCAGTACTTC.

V gene TRBV20-1 combines with J gene TRBJ2-3; 8 bases are a match to TRBD2. After removal of 2 bases from V and 0 bases from J, the junction contained 7 bases not matched to a gene. CDR3 size: 16 residues. CDR1 DFQATT and CDR2 SNEGSKA come from the germline V gene (reference sequence). The CDR3 coding sequence is TGCAGTGCTAGAAAGGCTAGCGGGTATAGCACAGATACGCAGTATTTT. Protein sequence: CSARKASGYSTDTQYF.

The rearrangement uses TRBV5-6 and TRBJ2-5; D not certain. This CDR3 has 13 amino acids. The V and J ends lost 4 bases and 7 bases respectively, with 14 bases between them. Germline loops: CDR1 SGHDT, CDR2 YYEEEE. The CDR3 loop reads CASSLDSKGTQYF. DNA for the CDR3: TGTGCCAGCAGCCTAGACTCGAAAGGGACCCAGTACTTC.

This clonotype was recorded a few times. The V and J genes are TRBV10-3 and TRBJ2-7; 9 bases are a match to TRBD2. In germline, CDR1 is ENHRY, CDR2 SYGVKD. V shed 11 bases, J shed 7 bases, and the junction held 15 bases outside the gene matches. The CDR3 is 14 amino acids. CDR3 in amino acids: CAVAGASGTTEQYF. The CDR3 DNA reads as TGTGCCGTCGCTGGGGCTAGCGGGACTACTGAGCAGTACTTC.

There are a few counts of this clonotype. The chain has TRBV12-3 or TRBV12-4 and TRBJ2-1; D remains ambiguous. Trimming shortened V by 7 bases and J by 0 bases, and 10 bases separated the two germline ends. There are 14 residues in the CDR3. Here the CDR3 DNA reads TGTGCCAGCACCCCCCTGAGCTCCTACAATGAGCAGTTCTTC. This translates into CASTPLSSYNEQFF.

The chain recombines TRBV7-8 with TRBJ1-2, with no clear D. V was clipped by 3 bases and J by 3 bases, with 11 bases between them. Germline V gene lookup returns CDR1 SGHVS and CDR2 FQNEAQ. The CDR3 has 14 amino acids. CDR3 region: CASSFAGLDYGYTF. The CDR3 nucleotides are TGTGCCAGCAGCTTTGCCGGTCTGGACTATGGCTACACCTTC.